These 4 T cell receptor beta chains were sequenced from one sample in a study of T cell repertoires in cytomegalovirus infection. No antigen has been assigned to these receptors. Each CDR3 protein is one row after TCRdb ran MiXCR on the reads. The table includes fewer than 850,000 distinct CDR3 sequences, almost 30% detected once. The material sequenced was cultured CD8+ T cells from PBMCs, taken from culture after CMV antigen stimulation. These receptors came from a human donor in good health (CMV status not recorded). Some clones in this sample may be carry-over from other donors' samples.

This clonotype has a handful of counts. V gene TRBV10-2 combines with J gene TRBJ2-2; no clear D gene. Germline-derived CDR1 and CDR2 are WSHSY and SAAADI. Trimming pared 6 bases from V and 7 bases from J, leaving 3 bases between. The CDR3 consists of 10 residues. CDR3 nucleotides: TGCGCCAGCAGAGACGGGGAGCTGTTTTTT. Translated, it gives CASRDGELFF.

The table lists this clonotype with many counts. The chain's CDR3 is CASSLVIPGKRYSNQPQHF. CDR3 DNA sequence: TGTGCCAGCAGCTTAGTGATTCCGGGGAAGAGATATAGCAATCAGCCCCAGCATTTT. The J gene is TRBJ1-5, the V gene TRBV7-8, with D unclear. V dropped 1 base and J dropped 0 bases, with 19 bases sitting between them. Per germline, CDR1 SGHVS and CDR2 FQNEAQ. The CDR3 sequence is 19 residues long.

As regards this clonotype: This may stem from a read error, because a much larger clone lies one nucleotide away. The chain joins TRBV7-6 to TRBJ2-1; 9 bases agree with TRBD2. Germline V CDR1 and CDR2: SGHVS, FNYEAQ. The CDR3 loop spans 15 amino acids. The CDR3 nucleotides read TGTGCTAGCAGCCTAGCGGGATCGGGGTTCAATGAGCAGTTCTTC. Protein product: CASSLAGSGFNEQFF.

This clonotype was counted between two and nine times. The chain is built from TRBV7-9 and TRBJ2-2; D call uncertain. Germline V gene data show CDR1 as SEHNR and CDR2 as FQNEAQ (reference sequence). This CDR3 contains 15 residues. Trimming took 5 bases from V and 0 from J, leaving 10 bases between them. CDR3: CASSGLAPNTGELFF. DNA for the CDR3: TGTGCCAGCAGCGGTTTAGCCCCGAACACCGGGGAGCTGTTTTTT.